This T cell receptor (beta chain) was obtained from a study of memory CD8 T cells in hepatitis C reinfection. Study-wide results and caveats: Conclusions on public clonotypes and secondary clearance were not definitive with five donors.

Time point defined: peak reinfection, 3 to 8 weeks after reinfection detection. No in vitro expansion preceded TCR sequencing of the sorted cells. Control naive CD8 T cells came from two donors at all three reinfection time points. Worth noting for this clone: Antigen specificity is unknown.

Germline CDR1 is LGHNA and CDR2 is YSLEER. This CDR3 contains 17 residues. J lost 3 bases, V lost 0 bases, and 7 bases had no gene match. Assay used: immunoSEQ multiplex PCR; TCRdb lists only in-frame clones, some missing. The data contain tens of thousands of clones, roughly 90% of them singletons. The TCR comes from a young man with hepatitis C virus infection. Source material: naive CD8+ T cells sorted from blood. This sequence joins TRBV4-3 and TRBJ2-2; 7 bases are a match to TRBD1. The CDR3 sequence: CASSQDTGAFDTGELFF. The CDR3 coding sequence is TGCGCCAGCAGCCAAGATACAGGGGCGTTCGACACCGGGGAGCTGTTTTTT.